This T cell receptor beta chain was profiled in a study of cytomegalovirus exposure and HLA in healthy donors. PCR used 60 Vbeta primers and 13 Jbeta primers. The table came from immunoSEQ multiplex PCR; TCRdb's copy has only in-frame clones and leaves some out. The repertoire holds around 170,000 clones, roughly 85% seen once, with roughly 0.64% in the top ten. The CDR3 spans 15 residues. V trimming: 4 bases; J trimming: 5 bases; junction bases outside the gene matches: 11. The germline V gene has CDR1 SGDLS and CDR2 YYNGEE. The sequence was collected from a woman in her thirties or forties in good health and CMV-seronegative. This chain joins TRBV9 and TRBJ1-1; 7 nucleotides match TRBD1. Sequencing was done on a sample of PBMCs. CDR3 sequence reads: CASSPRQGLGTEAFF. The CDR3, as DNA: TGTGCCAGCAGCCCTCGACAGGGATTGGGAACTGAAGCTTTCTTT.